The 3 T cell receptor beta chains in this list originate from one sample, sequenced in a study of cytomegalovirus exposure and HLA in healthy donors. The PCR contained 60 Vbeta and 13 Jbeta primers. Measured with immunoSEQ multiplex PCR; TCRdb has only the in-frame clones, and not every one. The table lists 150,000 to 200,000 clones, 65% to 85% of them singletons. The sample consisted of PBMCs. Receptors were obtained from a boy younger than 10 in good health and CMV-seronegative.

The rearrangement links TRBV10-3 to TRBJ1-2, with D possibly being TRBD1 (5 bases). V dropped 6 bases and J dropped 4 bases, with 15 bases sitting between them. This CDR3 comprises 14 residues. The germline gives CDR1 ENHRY, CDR2 SYGVKD. The CDR3 coding sequence is TGTGCCATCAGCGGGGTGGGAGGGGCCTATGGCTACACCTTC. Protein product: CAISGVGGAYGYTF.

This clone was detected a few times. The chain uses TRBV19 and TRBJ2-7; 9 bases line up with TRBD2. Germline loops: CDR1 LNHDA, CDR2 SQIVND (reference sequence). J gave up 4 bases and V 1 base, and 5 bases lay outside the gene matches. This CDR3 is built from 15 residues. The CDR3 loop is CASSIGGGRGYEQYF. Written as DNA, the CDR3 is TGTGCCAGTAGTATAGGCGGCGGGAGGGGATACGAGCAGTACTTC.

V is TRBV18 and J is TRBJ2-7; 7 positions agree with TRBD1. After removal of 5 bases from V and 5 bases from J, the junction contained 12 bases not matched to a gene. The CDR3 is 15 amino acids. The germline gives CDR1 KGHSH, CDR2 LQKENI. CDR3 in amino acids: CASSSWTGSRDEQYF. Written as DNA, the CDR3 is TGTGCCAGCTCATCTTGGACAGGTAGCAGGGACGAGCAGTACTTC.